The clone carrying this T cell receptor beta chain was observed at least ten times. What it recognizes is unknown. The iRepertoire nested amplicon-rescue multiplex PCR amplified TCR alpha and beta CDR3s from RNA. One-step reverse transcription and amplification started from about 100-400 ng of tissue mRNA or PBMC total RNA. TCRdb analysed the multiplex PCR reads with MiXCR anew, one entry per CDR3 protein. The sample has over 70,000 distinct CDR3 sequences, about 23% seen once. These data are taken from a study of glioma-infiltrating T cells. Findings and limits, study-wide: Only very few CDR3 sequences appeared in both tissue and blood. Tissue-blood divergence was below expectation in non-neoplastic patients, above in gliomas.

The CDR3 loop spans 15 amino acids. V shed 3 bases and J shed 0 bases, with 11 bases lying between them. The germline V gene has CDR1 KGHSH and CDR2 LQKENI. The V and J genes are TRBV18 and TRBJ1-1; TRBD1 might be the D (6 bases). Source material: glioma tissue, nonneoplastic brain tissue, or PBMCs (not recorded which). The sequence was collected from a human donor with low-grade glioma or glioblastoma, undergoing nonglioma brain surgery, or in good health (not recorded which). The chain's CDR3 is CASSPSRGLNTEAFF. CDR3 sequence (DNA): TGTGCCAGCTCACCCTCCAGGGGATTGAACACTGAAGCTTTCTTT.